This T cell receptor (beta chain) stems from a study of T cell changes during pregnancy in multiple sclerosis. This clone is medium-sized in the sample. Libraries were prepared by immunoSEQ multiplex PCR; TCRdb keeps only in-frame clonotypes and omits some of them. The sample carries more than 45,000 clones, around 90% recorded once. Germline V gene sequence: CDR1 SGHDT, CDR2 YYEEEE. The CDR3 loop spans 14 amino acids. The V end lost 1 base, the J end lost 2 bases, and 9 bases lay between the germline ends. V is TRBV5-6 and J is TRBJ1-1, with D uncertain. The source was CD4+ T cells from peripheral blood mononuclear cells, collected in the second trimester of pregnancy. This TCR was recovered from a female donor with multiple sclerosis, enrolled in a pregnancy study. CDR3 sequence: CASSLMRPNTEAFF. CDR3 coding DNA: TGTGCCAGCAGCTTGATGCGGCCAAACACTGAAGCTTTCTTT. The whole variable domain, remainder taken from reference TRBV5-6 and TRBJ1-1, is DAGVTQSPTHLIKTRGQQVTLRCSPKSGHDTVSWYQQALGQGPQFIFQYYEEEERQRGNFPDRFSGHQFPNYSSELNVNALLLGDSALYLCASSLMRPNTEAFFGQGTRLTVV.